This is a list of T cell receptor beta chains from one sample in a study of blood T cell repertoires in COVID-19. Sequencing used immunoSEQ multiplex PCR; TCRdb keeps in-frame clones, though not all of them. The sample records 400,000 to 450,000 clones, approximately 91% being singletons. Sequenced sample: peripheral blood. The receptors here all came from a woman aged 35 to 49 with COVID-19, enrolled during active disease. Each CDR3 is given with its conserved first and last residue. Each record gives: D gene, clone size, V gene, J gene, CDR3 protein, CDR3 DNA. The D gene is left open where the match is weak. Size is omitted from some rows. Given values are once, few, many or a class for expanded clones.

TRBD1	-	TRBV5-1	TRBJ2-2	CASARQGNTGELFF	TGCGCCAGCGCCCGACAGGGAAACACCGGGGAGCTGTTTTTT
-	-	TRBV9	TRBJ2-1	CASSAPKGRGSYNEQFF	TGTGCCAGCAGCGCGCCCAAAGGCCGGGGCTCCTACAATGAGCAGTTCTTC
TRBD2	-	TRBV6-5	TRBJ2-5	CASSYSKSSGETQYF	TGTGCCAGCAGTTACTCGAAGTCTAGCGGAGAGACCCAGTACTTC
TRBD2	once	TRBV19	TRBJ2-1	CASSGRRLAGGQRSYNEQFF	TGTGCCAGTAGTGGGCGGCGACTAGCGGGAGGACAGCGCTCCTACAATGAGCAGTTCTTC
TRBD1	-	TRBV3-1/TRBV3-2	TRBJ2-1	CASSQPGTAGEQFF	TGTGCCAGCAGCCAACCAGGGACAGCTGGAGAGCAGTTCTTC
TRBD2	-	TRBV5-3	TRBJ2-1	CARSLGGTSYNEQFF	TGTGCCAGAAGCTTGGGGGGGACTAGCTACAATGAGCAGTTCTTC
TRBD1	-	TRBV4-3	TRBJ1-2	CASSQEGRGIDYGYTF	TGCGCCAGCAGCCAAGAGGGCAGGGGGATAGACTATGGCTACACCTTC
-	-	TRBV5-1	TRBJ1-4	CASSYEGTRLNEKLFF	TGCGCCAGCAGCTACGAGGGCACACGTCTTAATGAAAAACTGTTTTTT
-	-	TRBV20-1	TRBJ2-7	CSASSPQVPSSYEQYF	TGCAGTGCTAGTAGCCCGCAGGTGCCGAGCTCCTACGAGCAGTACTTC
TRBD1	-	TRBV15	TRBJ1-2	CATSRGTGYGYTF	TGTGCCACCAGCAGGGGGACAGGCTATGGCTACACCTTC
-	-	TRBV6-2/TRBV6-3	TRBJ1-2	CASSFRREGVNGYTF	TGTGCCAGCAGTTTCCGCAGGGAAGGTGTAAATGGCTACACCTTC
TRBD1	-	TRBV6-6	TRBJ1-6	CASSYSTGVVDSPLHF	TGTGCCAGCAGTTACTCGACAGGGGTGGTCGATTCACCCCTCCACTTT
-	-	TRBV3-1/TRBV3-2	TRBJ1-2	CASSPLGDFYGYTF	TGTGCCAGCAGCCCACTCGGGGACTTCTATGGCTACACCTTC
-	-	TRBV6-5	TRBJ1-3	CASRNPGVGGNTIYF	TGTGCCAGCAGAAATCCAGGGGTCGGTGGAAACACCATATATTTT
-	-	TRBV28	TRBJ2-7	CASSLQPGGNYEQYF	TGTGCCAGCAGCCTTCAGCCAGGGGGGAACTACGAGCAGTACTTC
-	-	TRBV9	TRBJ1-3	CASSVQGSGNTIYF	TGTGCCAGCAGCGTACAGGGATCTGGAAACACCATATATTTT
-	-	TRBV5-1	TRBJ1-1	CASSDPRQGRGTEAFF	TGCGCCAGCAGCGACCCACGCCAGGGCCGGGGGACTGAAGCTTTCTTT
-	-	TRBV3-1/TRBV3-2	TRBJ2-1	CASSQDVGGNNEQFF	TGTGCCAGCAGCCAAGATGTGGGGGGTAACAATGAGCAGTTCTTC
TRBD1	-	TRBV18	TRBJ2-2	CASSPWTGTGELFF	TGTGCCAGCTCACCCTGGACAGGGACCGGGGAGCTGTTTTTT
-	-	TRBV7-2	TRBJ1-6	CASSPHAGEEAPLHF	TGTGCCAGCAGCCCTCACGCAGGGGAAGAAGCACCCCTCCACTTT
TRBD1	-	TRBV12-5	TRBJ1-5	CASGPGQGKQPQHF	TGTGCTAGTGGTCCCGGACAGGGAAAACAGCCCCAGCATTTT
-	-	TRBV29-1	TRBJ2-3	CSAELTDTQYF	TGCAGCGCGGAATTAACAGATACGCAGTATTTT
-	once	TRBV19	TRBJ1-1	CASSIGGVMATEAFF	TGTGCCAGTAGTATAGGGGGGGTTATGGCGACAGAAGCTTTCTTT
-	-	TRBV7-8	TRBJ1-1	CASSFLLNTEAFF	TGTGCCAGCAGCTTCTTATTGAACACTGAAGCTTTCTTT
-	-	TRBV6-4	TRBJ1-4	CASSDSGGLNEKLFF	TGTGCCAGCAGTGACTCTGGAGGGCTTAATGAAAAACTGTTTTTT
TRBD2	-	TRBV4-3	TRBJ2-3	CASSQAGGHPDTQYF	TGCGCCAGCAGCCAAGCGGGGGGGCATCCAGATACGCAGTATTTT
-	once	TRBV5-4	TRBJ2-3	CASSLAGRADTQYF	TGTGCCAGCAGCTTGGCAGGCAGGGCAGATACGCAGTATTTT
TRBD1	-	TRBV13	TRBJ2-2	CASSLRLDRPVLAGELFF	TGTGCCAGCAGCTTAAGATTGGACAGGCCTGTTTTAGCCGGGGAGCTGTTTTTT
-	-	TRBV19	TRBJ1-2	CASRQVANYGYTF	TGTGCCAGCAGACAGGTAGCTAACTATGGCTACACCTTC
-	-	TRBV5-6	TRBJ1-1	CASSHQGRTEAFF	TGTGCCAGCAGCCATCAGGGTCGAACTGAAGCTTTCTTT
TRBD1	-	TRBV14	TRBJ2-7	CASSRRTGGYYEQYF	TGTGCCAGCTCCCGTAGGACAGGGGGTTACTACGAGCAGTACTTC
TRBD2	-	TRBV27	TRBJ2-3	CASSLSKLASTDTQYF	TGTGCCAGCAGTTTATCGAAACTAGCGAGCACAGATACGCAGTATTTT
TRBD2	-	TRBV2	TRBJ2-1	CASRRGVYNEQFF	TGTGCCAGCAGGCGGGGGGTGTACAATGAGCAGTTCTTC
-	-	TRBV28	TRBJ1-5	CASSPNRGNQPQHF	TGTGCCAGCAGTCCAAACAGGGGCAATCAGCCCCAGCATTTT